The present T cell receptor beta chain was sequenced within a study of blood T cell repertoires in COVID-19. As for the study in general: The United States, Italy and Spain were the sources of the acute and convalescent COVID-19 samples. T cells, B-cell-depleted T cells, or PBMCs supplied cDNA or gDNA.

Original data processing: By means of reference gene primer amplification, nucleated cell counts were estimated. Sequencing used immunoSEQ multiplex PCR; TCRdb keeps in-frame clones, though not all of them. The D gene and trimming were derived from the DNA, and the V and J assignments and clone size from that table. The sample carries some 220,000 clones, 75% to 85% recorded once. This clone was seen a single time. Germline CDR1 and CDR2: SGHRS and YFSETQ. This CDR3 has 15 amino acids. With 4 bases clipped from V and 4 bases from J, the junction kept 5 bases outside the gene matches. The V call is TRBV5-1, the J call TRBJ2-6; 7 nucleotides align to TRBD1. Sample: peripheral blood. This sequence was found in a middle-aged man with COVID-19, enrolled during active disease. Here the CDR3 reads CASSATGVGANVLTF. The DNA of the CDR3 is TGCGCCAGCAGCGCCACAGGGGTCGGGGCCAACGTCCTGACTTTC. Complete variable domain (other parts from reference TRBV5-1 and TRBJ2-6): KAGVTQTPRYLIKTRGQQVTLSCSPISGHRSVSWYQQTPGQGLQFLFEYFSETQRNKGNFPGRFSGRQFSNSRSEMNVSTLELGDSALYLCASSATGVGANVLTFGAGSRLTVL.